This TCR beta chain is from a study of memory CD4+ T cells and cytomegalovirus serostatus. Study-level information: Of the healthy Belgian adults, several were CMV seropositive and about two dozen seronegative.

In regard to this clone: Its specificity is unknown.

Study-wide results and caveats: Of approximately 150 reported CMV TCRbeta sequences, under 70 were found in memory CD4+ repertoires. Suggested: most of the CMV-linked TCR signature lies in CD4+ memory cells.

Trimming at V came to 4 bases and at J to 2 bases, leaving 0 bases not matched to a gene. This CDR3 is 14 amino acids long. CDR1 is ENHRY, CDR2 SYGVKD, per germline. Here immunoSEQ multiplex PCR was the method, and the copy in TCRdb shows in-frame clones only, minus some. Of about 100,000 clones in the sample, roughly 80% were seen once. The sort gate was single viable CD3+CD4+CD8-CD45RO+ cells for memory CD4+ T cells. CD4+ T cells were isolated by positive magnetic selection. The source of this sequence is an adult in good health and CMV-seropositive. The material sequenced was memory CD4+ T cells from blood. The chain combines TRBV10-3 with TRBJ1-5; TRBD1 agrees at 9 bases. DNA for the CDR3: TGTGCCATCAGTGGGACAGGGGGCAATCAGCCCCAGCATTTT. Translated, it gives CAISGTGGNQPQHF.